This TCR beta chain was recovered during a study of control samples from healthy donors and cancer patients (dated by TCRdb to about 2020). Libraries were prepared through the immunoSEQ multiplex PCR assay. The clones in this table, taken by TCRdb from immuneACCESS, are in-frame only. Not every clone is retained; where verified, under half of the shortfall comes from an unresolved V gene, and the cause of the rest is unknown. The sample data list about 100,000 clones, and 87% of these were observed just once. The ten top clones hold more than 15% of the sample. The CDR3 numbers 15 residues from cysteine through phenylalanine. The retained sequence is limited to the CDR3, 45 bases, with the frame set at the first base. CDR1 and CDR2 (SGHDT, YYEEEE) derive from the germline V gene. Trimming removed 1 base from V and 0 bases from J, leaving 5 bases between the germline ends. A note on this clone: Its specific antigen is unknown. Base-call qualities are not available, and no considerably larger clone is one nucleotide away.

Sequenced sample: blood. Rearrangement joined TRBV5-6 to TRBJ1-6; too little of a D gene remains to name it. The sequence was collected from a woman between 50 and 59 years old in good health. The CDR3 in this case is CASSLPNSYNSPLHF. The nucleotides read TGTGCCAGCAGCTTGCCGAACTCCTATAATTCACCCCTCCACTTT.